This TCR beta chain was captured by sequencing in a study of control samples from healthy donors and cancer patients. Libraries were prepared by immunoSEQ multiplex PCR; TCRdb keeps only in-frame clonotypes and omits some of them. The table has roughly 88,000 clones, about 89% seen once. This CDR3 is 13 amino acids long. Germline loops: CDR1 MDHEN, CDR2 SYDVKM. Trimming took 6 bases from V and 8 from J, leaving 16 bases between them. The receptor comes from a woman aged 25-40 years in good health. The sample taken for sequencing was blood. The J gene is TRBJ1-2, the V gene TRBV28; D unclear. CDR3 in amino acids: CASRPDPSGGYTF. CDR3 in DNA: TGTGCCAGCAGACCTGACCCATCCGGGGGCTACACCTTC.